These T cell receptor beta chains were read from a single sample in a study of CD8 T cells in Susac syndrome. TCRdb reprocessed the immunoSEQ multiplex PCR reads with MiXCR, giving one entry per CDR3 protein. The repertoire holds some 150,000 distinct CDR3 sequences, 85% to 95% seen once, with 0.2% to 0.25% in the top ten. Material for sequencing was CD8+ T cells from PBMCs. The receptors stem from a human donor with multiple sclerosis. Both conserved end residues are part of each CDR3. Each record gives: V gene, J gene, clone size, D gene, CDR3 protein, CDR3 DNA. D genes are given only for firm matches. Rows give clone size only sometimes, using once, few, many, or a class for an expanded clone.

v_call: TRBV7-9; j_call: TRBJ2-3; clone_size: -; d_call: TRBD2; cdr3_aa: CASSSPLAGTTDTQYF; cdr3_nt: TGTGCCAGCAGCTCCCCCCTAGCGGGGACTACAGATACGCAGTATTTT
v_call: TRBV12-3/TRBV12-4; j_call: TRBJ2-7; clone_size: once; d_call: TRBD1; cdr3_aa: CASSPGTGLHEQYF; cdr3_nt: TGTGCCAGCAGTCCCGGGACAGGCCTTCACGAGCAGTACTTC
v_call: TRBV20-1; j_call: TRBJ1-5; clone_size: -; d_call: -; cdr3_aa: CSALPAGQPQHF; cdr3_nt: TGCAGTGCTCTTCCGGCCGGGCAGCCCCAGCATTTT
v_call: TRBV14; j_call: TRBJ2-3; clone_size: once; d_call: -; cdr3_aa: CASSQVMGDTQYF; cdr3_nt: TGTGCCAGCAGCCAAGTCATGGGGGATACGCAGTATTTT
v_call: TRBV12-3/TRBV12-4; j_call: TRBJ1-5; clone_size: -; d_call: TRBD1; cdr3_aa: CASSHRDRNQPQHF; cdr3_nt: TGTGCCAGCAGTCACCGGGACAGAAATCAGCCCCAGCATTTT
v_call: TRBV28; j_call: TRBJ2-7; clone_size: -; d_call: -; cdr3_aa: CASSLRGAGAYEQYF; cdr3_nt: TGTGCCAGCAGTTTGAGGGGGGCCGGGGCATACGAGCAGTACTTC
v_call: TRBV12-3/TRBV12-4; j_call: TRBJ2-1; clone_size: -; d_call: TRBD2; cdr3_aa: CASSLALSGNYNEQFF; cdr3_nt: TGTGCCAGCAGTTTAGCGCTTAGCGGGAACTACAATGAGCAGTTCTTC
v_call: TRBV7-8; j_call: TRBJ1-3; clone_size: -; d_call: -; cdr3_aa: CASSLDPGGNTIYF; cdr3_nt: TGTGCCAGCAGCTTAGATCCAGGCGGAAACACCATATATTTT
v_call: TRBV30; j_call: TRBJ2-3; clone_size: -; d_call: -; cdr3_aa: CAWVADTQYF; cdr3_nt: TGTGCCTGGGTGGCAGATACGCAGTATTTT
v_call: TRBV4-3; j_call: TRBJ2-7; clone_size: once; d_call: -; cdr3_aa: CASSQDRQAYEQYF; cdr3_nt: TGCGCCAGCAGCCAAGATCGCCAGGCCTACGAGCAGTACTTC
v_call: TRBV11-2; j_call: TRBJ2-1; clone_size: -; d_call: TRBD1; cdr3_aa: CASSLNAGGGNEQFF; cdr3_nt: TGTGCCAGCAGCTTAAATGCAGGGGGCGGGAATGAGCAGTTCTTC
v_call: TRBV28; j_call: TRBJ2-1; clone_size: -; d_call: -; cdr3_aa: CASTRRVYNEQFF; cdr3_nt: TGTGCCAGCACCCGTAGAGTCTACAATGAGCAGTTCTTC
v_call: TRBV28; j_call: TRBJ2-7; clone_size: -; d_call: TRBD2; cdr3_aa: CASRSTSGGTYEQYF; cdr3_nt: TGTGCCAGCAGATCGACTAGCGGGGGGACCTACGAGCAGTACTTC
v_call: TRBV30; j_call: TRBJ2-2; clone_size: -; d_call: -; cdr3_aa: CAWSATDTGELFF; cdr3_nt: TGTGCCTGGAGTGCGACAGACACCGGGGAGCTGTTTTTT
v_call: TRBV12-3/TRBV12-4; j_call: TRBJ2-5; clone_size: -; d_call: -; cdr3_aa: CASRRSETQYF; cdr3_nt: TGTGCCAGCAGACGAAGTGAGACCCAGTACTTC
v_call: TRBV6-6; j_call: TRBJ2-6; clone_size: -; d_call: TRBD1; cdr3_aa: CASQGDRGRGANVLTF; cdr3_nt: TGTGCCTCCCAGGGGGACAGGGGGCGTGGGGCCAACGTCCTGACTTTC
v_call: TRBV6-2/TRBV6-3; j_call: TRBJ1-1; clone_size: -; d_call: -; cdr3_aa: CASSYDRTGINTEAFF; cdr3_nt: TGTGCCAGCAGTTACGACCGTACAGGGATCAACACTGAAGCTTTCTTT
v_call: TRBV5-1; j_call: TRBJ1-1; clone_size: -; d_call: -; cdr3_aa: CASSLDLAKGTEAFF; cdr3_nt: TGCGCCAGCAGCTTGGACCTTGCGAAGGGCACTGAAGCTTTCTTT
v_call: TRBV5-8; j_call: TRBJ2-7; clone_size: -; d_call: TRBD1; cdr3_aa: CASSRGTGEDEQYF; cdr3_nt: TGTGCCAGCAGCCGGGGGACAGGGGAAGACGAGCAGTACTTC
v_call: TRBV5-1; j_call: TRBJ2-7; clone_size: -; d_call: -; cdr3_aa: CASSQYQGRYEQYF; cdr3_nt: TGCGCCAGCAGCCAGTACCAGGGAAGGTACGAGCAGTACTTC
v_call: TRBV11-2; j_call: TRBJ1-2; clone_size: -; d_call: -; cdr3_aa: CASSSGRSYGYTF; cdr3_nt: TGTGCCAGCAGCTCGGGACGGTCCTATGGCTACACCTTC
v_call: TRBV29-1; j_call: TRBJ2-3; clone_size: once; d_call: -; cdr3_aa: CSVVSTGGDTQYF; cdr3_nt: TGCAGCGTTGTATCCACCGGGGGAGATACGCAGTATTTT
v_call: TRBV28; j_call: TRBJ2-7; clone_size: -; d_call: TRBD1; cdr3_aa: CASSKVGQGALYEQYF; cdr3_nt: TGTGCCAGCAGTAAAGTCGGACAGGGGGCTCTCTACGAGCAGTACTTC
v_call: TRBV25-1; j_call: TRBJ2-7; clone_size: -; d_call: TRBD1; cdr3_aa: CATGTGAAYEQYF; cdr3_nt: TGTGCCACCGGGACAGGGGCCGCCTACGAGCAGTACTTC
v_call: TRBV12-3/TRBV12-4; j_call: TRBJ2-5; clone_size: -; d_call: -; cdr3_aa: CASSSVEENQYF; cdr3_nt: TGTGCCAGCAGTTCGGTGGAAGAGAACCAGTACTTC
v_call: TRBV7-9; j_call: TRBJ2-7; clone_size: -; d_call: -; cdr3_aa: CASSLLATRSYEQYF; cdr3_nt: TGTGCCAGCAGCTTACTAGCAACTAGGTCCTACGAGCAGTACTTC
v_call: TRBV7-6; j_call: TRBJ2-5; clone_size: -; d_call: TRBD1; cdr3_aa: CASSLGNRGQYF; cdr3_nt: TGTGCCAGCAGCTTAGGGAACAGGGGGCAGTACTTC
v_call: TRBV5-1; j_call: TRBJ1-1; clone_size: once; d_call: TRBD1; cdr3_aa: CASSLGQGETEAFF; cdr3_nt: TGCGCCAGCAGCCTAGGACAGGGGGAAACTGAAGCTTTCTTT
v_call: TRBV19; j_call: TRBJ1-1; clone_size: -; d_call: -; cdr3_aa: CASSTVRGPNTEAFF; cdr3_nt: TGTGCCAGTAGCACCGTTAGGGGCCCAAACACTGAAGCTTTCTTT
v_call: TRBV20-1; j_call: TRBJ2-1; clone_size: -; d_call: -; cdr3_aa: CSAKTRRTAYNEQFF; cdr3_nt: TGCAGTGCTAAGACGAGAAGGACGGCGTACAATGAGCAGTTCTTC
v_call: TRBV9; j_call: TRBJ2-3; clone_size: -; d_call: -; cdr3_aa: CHSSVAWGLTDTQYF; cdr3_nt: TGTCACAGCAGCGTAGCGTGGGGCCTGACAGATACGCAGTATTTT
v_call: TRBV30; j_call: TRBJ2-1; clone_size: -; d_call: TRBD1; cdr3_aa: CAWAGGTGVREQFF; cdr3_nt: TGTGCCTGGGCCGGGGGGACAGGGGTGAGGGAGCAGTTCTTC
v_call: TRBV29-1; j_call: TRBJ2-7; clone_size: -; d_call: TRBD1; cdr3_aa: CSVSDRVEQYF; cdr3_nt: TGCAGCGTCTCAGACAGGGTCGAGCAGTACTTC
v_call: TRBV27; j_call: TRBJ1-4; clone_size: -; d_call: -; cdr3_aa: CASSTLRTVNEKLFF; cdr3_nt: TGTGCCAGCAGTACCCTAAGAACAGTAAATGAAAAACTGTTTTTT
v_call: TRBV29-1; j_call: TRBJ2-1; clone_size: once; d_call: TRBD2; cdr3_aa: CSVEYPGGSSSYNEQFF; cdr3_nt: TGCAGCGTTGAATATCCGGGGGGGTCGAGCTCCTACAATGAGCAGTTCTTC
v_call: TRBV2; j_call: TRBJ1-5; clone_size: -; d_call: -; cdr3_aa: CASSEFLNQPQHF; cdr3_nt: TGTGCCAGCAGTGAATTCCTTAATCAGCCCCAGCATTTT
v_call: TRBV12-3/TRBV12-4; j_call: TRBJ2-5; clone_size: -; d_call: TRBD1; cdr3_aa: CASRGDRQVETQYF; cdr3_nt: TGTGCCAGCAGGGGGGACAGACAAGTAGAGACCCAGTACTTC
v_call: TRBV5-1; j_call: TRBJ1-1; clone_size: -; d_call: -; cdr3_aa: CASSPRTRGESTEAFF; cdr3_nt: TGCGCCAGCAGCCCCCGGACAAGGGGGGAGAGCACTGAAGCTTTCTTT
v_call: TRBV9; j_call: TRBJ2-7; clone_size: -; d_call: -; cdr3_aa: CASSPGAGTSFYEQYF; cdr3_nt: TGTGCCAGCAGCCCAGGGGCAGGGACAAGTTTCTACGAGCAGTACTTC
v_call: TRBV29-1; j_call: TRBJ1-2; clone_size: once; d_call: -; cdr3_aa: CSGIEGRSVDGYTF; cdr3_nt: TGCAGCGGCATCGAGGGACGGAGCGTAGATGGCTACACCTTC
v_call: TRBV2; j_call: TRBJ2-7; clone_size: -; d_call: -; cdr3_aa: CATRGTYEQYF; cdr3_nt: TGTGCCACCAGGGGAACCTACGAGCAGTACTTC
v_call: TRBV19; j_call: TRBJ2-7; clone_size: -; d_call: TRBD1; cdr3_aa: CASSTRQGTSNEQYF; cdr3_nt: TGTGCCAGTAGTACCCGACAGGGAACGAGTAACGAGCAGTACTTC
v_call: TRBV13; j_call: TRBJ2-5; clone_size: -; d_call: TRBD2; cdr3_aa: CASSLDSGGRQETQYF; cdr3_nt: TGTGCCAGCAGCTTAGACAGCGGGGGACGTCAAGAGACCCAGTACTTC
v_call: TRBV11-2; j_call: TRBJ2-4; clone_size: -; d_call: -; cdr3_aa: CASSLRQLNIQYF; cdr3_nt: TGTGCCAGCAGCTTACGCCAGCTAAACATTCAGTACTTC
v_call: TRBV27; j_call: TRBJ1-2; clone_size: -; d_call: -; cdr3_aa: CASSANGATGYGYTF; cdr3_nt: TGTGCCAGCAGTGCCAACGGGGCAACCGGCTATGGCTACACCTTC
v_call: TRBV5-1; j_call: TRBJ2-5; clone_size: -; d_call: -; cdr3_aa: CASSSPPGDSQKETQYF; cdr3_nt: TGCGCCAGCAGCTCCCCCCCCGGCGACAGCCAAAAAGAGACCCAGTACTTC
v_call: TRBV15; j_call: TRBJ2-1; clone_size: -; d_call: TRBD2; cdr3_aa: CATSRVRAGGNNEQFF; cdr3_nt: TGTGCCACCAGCAGAGTACGAGCGGGGGGTAACAATGAGCAGTTCTTC
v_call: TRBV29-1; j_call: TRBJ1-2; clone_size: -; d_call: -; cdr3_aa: CSVEPLGTVGYTF; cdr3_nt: TGCAGCGTTGAACCCTTAGGCACGGTGGGCTACACCTTC